Reported below is one T cell receptor beta chain. This table comes from immunoSEQ multiplex PCR, and its TCRdb copy is limited to in-frame clones, with some not included. The sample has 34,000 or so clones, roughly 80% seen once. These data are taken from a study of preoperative IRX-2 immunotherapy in early breast cancer. This sample's treatment: preoperative locoregional IRX-2 cytokine immunotherapy. The CDR3 has 16 residues. With 7 bases removed from V and 5 bases from J, the gap between germline ends came to 23 bases. Germline V CDR1 and CDR2: LNHNV, YYDKDF (reference sequence). J is TRBJ2-5 and V is TRBV15; D tentatively fits TRBD1 or TRBD2 (7 bases each). This material consisted of lymph node tissue, taken from a patient treated with IRX-2 immunotherapy. The sequence came from a human donor with breast cancer. The CDR3 bases are TGTGCCACCACCAACCCCGGGGGAGGGGGCGGGGAGACCCAGTACTTC. It yields the protein CATTNPGGGGGETQYF.